The subject of this entry is one T cell receptor (beta chain). The data were obtained in a study of blood T cell repertoires in COVID-19. Study background: Samples representing acute and convalescent COVID-19 were sourced from the United States, Italy and Spain. The analysed material was cDNA or gDNA that came from T cells, B-cell-depleted T cells, or PBMCs.

CDR3 length: 15 residues. In germline, CDR1 is SGDLS, CDR2 YYNGEE. Trimming at V came to 0 bases and at J to 5 bases, leaving 6 bases not matched to a gene. Source study methods: The authors estimated nucleated cell counts from reference gene primer amplification. Sequencing used immunoSEQ multiplex PCR; TCRdb keeps in-frame clones, though not all of them. Clonal size and the V and J genes are those of that table, whereas D and trimming came from the DNA. The sample holds a few hundred thousand clones, 70% to 90% seen once. The sample consisted of peripheral blood. J is TRBJ2-5 and V is TRBV9; 8 bases fit TRBD1. The sequence came from a man aged 60 to 75 with acute or convalescent COVID-19. The CDR3 DNA sequence: TGTGCCAGCAGCGTAGCCGGACAGGGTTTGGAGACCCAGTACTTC. This encodes CASSVAGQGLETQYF.